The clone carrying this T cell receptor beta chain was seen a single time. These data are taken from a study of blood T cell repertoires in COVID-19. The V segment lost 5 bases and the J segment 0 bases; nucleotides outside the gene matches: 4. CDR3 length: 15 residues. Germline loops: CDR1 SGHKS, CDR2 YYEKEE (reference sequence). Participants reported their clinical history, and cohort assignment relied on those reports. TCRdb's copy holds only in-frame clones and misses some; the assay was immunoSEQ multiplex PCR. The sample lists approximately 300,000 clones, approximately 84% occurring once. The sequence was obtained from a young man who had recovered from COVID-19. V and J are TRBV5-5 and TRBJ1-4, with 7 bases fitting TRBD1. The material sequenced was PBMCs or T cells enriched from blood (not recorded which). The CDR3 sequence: CASSTGDATNEKLFF. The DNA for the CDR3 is TGTGCCAGCAGTACAGGGGATGCAACTAATGAAAAACTGTTTTTT.